This TCR beta chain was identified during a study of CD8 T cells in Susac syndrome. RNA amounts of about 0.45 to 1 ug underwent reverse transcription with random hexamers. One entry per CDR3 protein results from TCRdb running MiXCR on the immunoSEQ multiplex PCR reads. Of 150,000 to 200,000 distinct CDR3 sequences listed, roughly 94% were seen once; the top ten hold about 0.089%. CDR1 is MNHEY, CDR2 SMNVEV, per germline (reference sequence). V was clipped by 7 bases and J by 2 bases; unmatched bases: 3. The CDR3 has 13 residues. The T cells that were sequenced for TCR beta were CD8+ and CD4+ cells from blood.

The chain couples TRBV27 to TRBJ2-5; TRBD1 aligns across 8 bases. The TCR comes from a human donor with multiple sclerosis. What was sequenced was CD4+ T cells from PBMCs. In DNA, the CDR3 is TGTGCCAGCACACGACAGGGGCAAGAGACCCAGTACTTC. Translated, it gives CASTRQGQETQYF.